Listed here are 22 T cell receptor beta chains from one sample, sequenced in a study of T-cell memory formation after mild COVID-19. TCRdb itself ran the 5' RACE reads through MiXCR, one entry per CDR3 protein. Of approximately 410,000 distinct CDR3 sequences detected, more than 20% appear once; the ten largest clones hold around 14%. The sample comprised PBMCs or a T cell subset sorted from them (not recorded which). All receptors derive from an adult woman who had mild COVID-19 (a few samples of this study predate the infection). Cell type and time point are not known.

This clonotype was counted only a few times. V usage is TRBV12-3 or TRBV12-4 and J usage is TRBJ2-5; 7 positions agree with TRBD1. Unmatched junction bases numbered 7, after V lost 7 bases and J lost 2 bases. The CDR3 consists of 14 residues. The CDR3 is CASTRMGQQETQYF. CDR3 bases: TGTGCCAGCACCAGAATGGGACAGCAAGAGACCCAGTACTTC.

This clonotype was detected once. The chain is built from TRBV14 and TRBJ2-3; a weak D match, TRBD1 (6 bases). The V gene's germline CDR1 is SGHDN and CDR2 FVKESK. V gave up 4 bases and J gave up 7 bases, with 9 bases separating them. The CDR3 loop spans 12 amino acids. DNA of the CDR3: TGTGCCAGCAGCCGCGACAGGAATACGCAGTATTTT. Translation: CASSRDRNTQYF.

This chain joins TRBV12-3 or TRBV12-4 and TRBJ2-3, with D perhaps matching TRBD2 (5 bases). The ends were cut back, 7 bases at V and 4 bases at J, with 12 bases in the middle. This CDR3 spans 13 amino acids. CDR3 DNA: TGTGCCAGCACCCCGCCGCGGGCAGATACGCAGTATTTT. Amino acids: CASTPPRADTQYF.

The chain couples TRBV20-1 to TRBJ2-1, with D possibly TRBD2 on 8 matching bases. This CDR3 region has 14 residues. Germline CDR1 DFQATT, CDR2 SNEGSKA (reference sequence). Trimming left V 3 bases short and J 8 bases short, with 17 bases between. The CDR3, as DNA: TGCAGTGCTAGCCGTCCGGGAGGGACAGATGAGCAGTTCTTC. Protein: CSASRPGGTDEQFF.

In its sample, this clonotype was seen a few times. V and J are TRBV30 and TRBJ1-2, with 7 bases that match TRBD1. Germline V CDR1 and CDR2: GTSNPN, SVGIG (reference sequence). The CDR3 runs 14 residues. Trimming took 3 bases from V and 14 from J; bases not matched to a gene: 18. CDR3 bases: TGTGCCTGGAGCCCATGGTTGGGAGGACAGGAAGTAACCTTC. Translated, it gives CAWSPWLGGQEVTF.

The CDR3 region has the DNA TGTGCCAGCAGTGAGGTAGCCCCTAGCTTCGGGACCCAGTACTTC. Its protein is CASSEVAPSFGTQYF. The V gene is TRBV25-1, the J gene TRBJ2-5, with a tentative D call TRBD2 (5 bases). CDR1 MGHDK and CDR2 SYGVNS come from the germline V gene. With 3 bases removed from V and 7 bases from J, the gap between germline ends came to 18 bases. The CDR3 extends over 15 amino acids.

The chain recombines TRBV12-3 or TRBV12-4 with TRBJ2-3; perhaps D is TRBD1 or TRBD2 (5 bases each). The CDR3 has 15 residues. V shed 7 bases and J shed 2 bases, with 16 bases lying between them. This CDR3 reads CASTSAYGATDTQYF. Here the CDR3 DNA reads TGTGCCAGCACCTCGGCCTACGGGGCCACAGATACGCAGTATTTT.

In its sample, this clonotype was seen a few times. V gene TRBV27 combines with J gene TRBJ2-7; D could derive from TRBD1 or TRBD2 (5 bases each). CDR3 length: 14 residues. The V gene lost 3 bases and the J gene lost 2 bases, with 11 bases spanning the gap. Germline V gene data show CDR1 as MNHEY and CDR2 as SMNVEV (reference sequence). This CDR3 reads CASSFSDSTYEQYF. The CDR3, as DNA: TGTGCCAGCAGTTTTAGCGACAGCACCTACGAGCAGTACTTC.

This clonotype turned up a few times. J is TRBJ2-3 and V is TRBV4-2; TRBD2 aligns across 8 bases. J gave up 5 bases and V 4 bases, and 11 bases lay outside the gene matches. CDR1 is LGHNA, CDR2 YNFKEQ, per germline. There are 16 residues in the CDR3. Here the CDR3 reads CASSLTGTSVGDTQYF. The DNA for the CDR3 is TGTGCCAGCAGCCTCACCGGGACTAGTGTAGGAGATACGCAGTATTTT.

V is TRBV20-1 and J is TRBJ1-1; D is unclear. The V gene's germline CDR1 is DFQATT and CDR2 SNEGSKA (reference sequence). The CDR3 sequence is 15 residues long. V was pared by 5 bases and J by 3 bases, with 19 bases between. CDR3 sequence: CSAAKRMVGDTEAFF. The DNA for the CDR3 is TGCAGTGCTGCTAAACGGATGGTAGGTGACACTGAAGCTTTCTTT.

The chain couples TRBV30 to TRBJ1-2; 9 nucleotides match TRBD1. Looked up from germline, CDR1 is GTSNPN and CDR2 is SVGIG (reference sequence). This CDR3 has 11 residues. Germline trimming cut 8 bases from V and 4 bases from J; bases unmatched to any gene: 2. The CDR3 coding sequence is TGTGCCGGGACAGGGCCCTATGGCTACACCTTC. Its protein is CAGTGPYGYTF.

This clonotype was seen only a few times. The junction does not match germline at one end; this may be a read error. This chain links TRBV6-2 or TRBV6-3 with TRBJ1-5; D is unclear. In germline, CDR1 is MNHEY, CDR2 SVGEGT. This CDR3 region has 13 residues. The CDR3 spells CASSYRRDQAQHF. In DNA, the CDR3 is TGTGCCAGCAGTTACCGGCGAGATCAGGCCCAGCATTTT.

At least ten counts were recorded for this clonotype. The J gene is TRBJ1-3, the V gene TRBV7-6; 7 nucleotides align to TRBD1. The CDR3 length is 17 residues. Trimming at V came to 3 bases and at J to 0 bases, leaving 8 bases not matched to a gene. Germline V CDR1 and CDR2: SGHVS, FNYEAQ. CDR3 bases: TGTGCCAGCAGCTTGGCTACAGGGGTAAACTCTGGAAACACCATATATTTT. This translates into CASSLATGVNSGNTIYF.

This chain joins TRBV5-1 and TRBJ2-3; 7 bases are shared with TRBD1. The J segment lost 2 bases and the V segment lost 2 bases, leaving 5 bases of the junction unmatched. This CDR3 is 15 amino acids long. Germline V lookup: CDR1 SGHRS, CDR2 YFSETQ. The DNA of the CDR3 is TGCGCCAGCAGCTTAGGGGACAGCTTCACAGATACGCAGTATTTT. Translated, it gives CASSLGDSFTDTQYF.

The chain links TRBV5-1 to TRBJ1-1; D may be TRBD1 (5 bases). Germline V lookup: CDR1 SGHRS, CDR2 YFSETQ. The CDR3 extends over 13 amino acids. V lost 0 bases and J lost 8, with 11 bases in between. CDR3 bases: TGCGCCAGCAGCTTGGCGCAGGGACCGGAAGCTTTCTTT. Amino acids: CASSLAQGPEAFF.

The chain uses TRBV12-3 or TRBV12-4 and TRBJ2-7; possible D gene TRBD2, 6 bases. Between the trimmed V and J ends, which lost 6 bases and 5 bases, there was a span of 20 bases. This CDR3 has 15 amino acids. CDR3 region: CASRPHAGTPNEQYF. The CDR3 DNA reads as TGTGCCAGCAGGCCCCACGCGGGAACTCCTAACGAGCAGTACTTC.

This chain joins TRBV7-9 and TRBJ2-7; 9 positions agree with TRBD2. The germline CDR1 and CDR2 sequences are SEHNR and FQNEAQ (reference sequence). The length of the CDR3 is 16 residues. V lost 5 bases, J lost 1 base, and 9 bases stayed unmatched. For the CDR3, the DNA is TGTGCCAGCAGCCCAGGACTAGCGTTGAATTCCTACGAGCAGTACTTC. It encodes CASSPGLALNSYEQYF.

The gene calls are TRBV25-1 and TRBJ2-5; unclear D gene. This CDR3 is 13 amino acids long. Germline CDR1 and CDR2: MGHDK and SYGVNS. The germline V and J ends were trimmed by 6 bases and 4 bases, with 12 bases remaining between them. The CDR3 reads CASSQPGIETQYF. The DNA for the CDR3 is TGTGCCAGCAGCCAACCGGGTATAGAGACCCAGTACTTC.

Only a few counts were recorded for this clonotype. The chain is built from TRBV7-3 and TRBJ2-1; either TRBD1 or TRBD2 may fit D (6 bases each). The length of the CDR3 is 15 residues. Germline V CDR1 and CDR2: SGHTA, FQGTGA. Deletions cut 2 bases from V and 6 bases from J, with 14 bases between. Here the CDR3 reads CASSLDLGGLNEQFF. The CDR3 region has the DNA TGTGCCAGCAGCTTAGATCTGGGGGGCCTCAATGAGCAGTTCTTC.

This clonotype was observed many times. This chain connects TRBV12-3 or TRBV12-4 to TRBJ1-1; D remains ambiguous. Deletions cut 2 bases from V and 4 bases from J, with 2 bases between. The CDR3 has 11 residues. The CDR3 region is CASSLRTEAFF. CDR3 bases: TGTGCCAGCAGTTTACGCACTGAAGCTTTCTTT.

This clonotype was seen only a few times. This chain connects TRBV6-5 to TRBJ2-3, with D perhaps matching TRBD2 (5 bases). Germline CDR1 is MNHEY and CDR2 is SVGAGI. The CDR3 contains 14 residues. Trimming cost V 0 bases and J 5 bases, with 9 bases left between them. The CDR3 nucleotides read TGTGCCAGCAGTTACTCGCCGGGGAAAGATACGCAGTATTTT. This sequence encodes CASSYSPGKDTQYF.

This chain joins TRBV12-3 or TRBV12-4 and TRBJ1-1, with 7 bases identical to TRBD1. This CDR3 has 13 residues. J gave up 6 bases and V 6 bases, and 7 bases lay outside the gene matches. The CDR3 region is CASRADRVSEAFF. CDR3 DNA sequence: TGTGCCAGCAGGGCCGACAGGGTGTCTGAAGCTTTCTTT.